A selection of T cell receptor beta chains follows, all from one sample in a study of Graves' ophthalmopathy and Graves' hyperthyroidism. One entry per CDR3 protein, called by TCRdb with MiXCR from the multiplex PCR reads. Of hundreds of thousands of distinct CDR3 sequences in the sample, about two fifths were seen once. Sequences were obtained from peripheral blood. Receptors were obtained from an adult man with Graves' ophthalmopathy. Each CDR3 is given with its conserved first and last residue. A D gene is named only where the DNA matches it firmly. Clone size is not always given. Where it is, it says once, few, many or a class for expanded clones.

clone size	V gene	J gene	D gene	CDR3 DNA	CDR3 protein
many	TRBV4-1	TRBJ2-5	TRBD2	TGCGCCAGCAGCGGACTAGCGGCAGGGGGAGAGACCCAGTACTTC	CASSGLAAGGETQYF
many	TRBV12-3/TRBV12-4	TRBJ2-7	.	TGTGCCAGCAGTTTCATGGGCTACGAGCAGTACTTC	CASSFMGYEQYF
once	TRBV2	TRBJ2-5	.	TGTGCCGCGGGGAGCTCCCAGTACTTC	CAAGSSQYF
many	TRBV5-5	TRBJ2-7	.	TGTGCCAGCAGCTTGGATCCGGGAAGAGGCTACGAGCAGTACTTC	CASSLDPGRGYEQYF
.	TRBV6-5	TRBJ2-5	.	TGTGCCAGCAGTCCTGGGATCAGGGGTGAGACCCAGTACTTC	CASSPGIRGETQYF
.	TRBV7-2	TRBJ1-3	TRBD1	TGTGCCAGCAGCCTCCGGGACAGGGATGGCTACACCATATATTTT	CASSLRDRDGYTIYF
many	TRBV7-7	TRBJ2-5	.	TGTGCCAGCAGCATCAGCATAGAGGAGACCCAGTACTTC	CASSISIEETQYF
few	TRBV5-4	TRBJ2-5	.	TGTGCCAGCAGCCAAGAAGGAGGGTCTGGTAGCCTCTTGGAGACCCAGTACTTC	CASSQEGGSGSLLETQYF
many	TRBV29-1	TRBJ1-2	.	TGCAGCGTTGAAGGCAGGGTGGATGGCTACACCTTC	CSVEGRVDGYTF
.	TRBV5-6	TRBJ2-1	.	TGTGCCAGCAGCTTGGGGACCAGCTCCTACAAGGAGCAGTTCTTC	CASSLGTSSYKEQFF
few	TRBV20-1	TRBJ2-2	TRBD1	TGCAGTGCCAAACACGTCCGGGACAGGGGGACTTCCGGGGAGCTGTTTTTT	CSAKHVRDRGTSGELFF
many	TRBV6-5	TRBJ1-6	.	TGTGCCAGCAGACGGACGGTCGGCAATTCACCCCTCCACTTT	CASRRTVGNSPLHF
.	TRBV5-5	TRBJ1-2	.	TGTGCCAGCACCCGCGGTGGGGGGCTCCTCTATGGCTACACCTTC	CASTRGGGLLYGYTF
few	TRBV30	TRBJ1-1	.	TGTGCCTGGAGTAACAGGGAAGGGGTCACTGAAGCTTTCTTT	CAWSNREGVTEAFF
.	TRBV29-1	TRBJ1-1	.	TGCAGCTTGAGTTCCACGGGCCACACTGAAGCTTTCTTT	CSLSSTGHTEAFF
.	TRBV7-2	TRBJ2-6	TRBD1	TGTGCCAGCAAACCCGGGACAGGAACCTCTGGGGCCAACGTCCTGACTTTC	CASKPGTGTSGANVLTF
.	TRBV2	TRBJ1-4	TRBD1	TGTGCCAGCAAGGTGCGGACAGGGATCCCTAATGAAAAACTGTTTTTT	CASKVRTGIPNEKLFF
many	TRBV13	TRBJ1-1	.	TGTGCCAGCAGAACCCGATTACATACTGAAGCTTTCTTT	CASRTRLHTEAFF
.	TRBV29-1	TRBJ1-1	TRBD1	TGCAGCGTTCCCGGGACAGCGTTCTTT	CSVPGTAFF
few	TRBV14	TRBJ2-7	.	TGTGCCAGCTCACCATCGGAGGCGGGCTACGAGCAGTACTTC	CASSPSEAGYEQYF
many	TRBV5-1	TRBJ2-7	TRBD1	TGCGCCAGCAGCTTGTCCGGGACAGTAACCTACGAGCAGTACTTC	CASSLSGTVTYEQYF
.	TRBV6-7	TRBJ2-7	.	TGTGCCAGCAGTCGCTTTTGTCGGGGCAGGTCGGAGGAGCAGTACTTC	CASSRFCRGRSEEQYF
many	TRBV19	TRBJ1-2	.	TGTGCCAGTAGTATGGGGGTTCCCACTTATGGCTACACCTTC	CASSMGVPTYGYTF
many	TRBV29-1	TRBJ1-1	.	TGCAGCGTTGGGAGTTTCAGGGGAGGTGGAGCTTTCTTT	CSVGSFRGGGAFF
.	TRBV19	TRBJ2-2	TRBD1	TGTGCCAGCTTGAGTGGGACAGCGAACACCGGGGAGCTGTTTTTT	CASLSGTANTGELFF
few	TRBV10-3	TRBJ1-2	.	TGTGCCAGCAGTTACCAAAGGGCCTATGGCTACACCTTC	CASSYQRAYGYTF
few	TRBV12-3/TRBV12-4	TRBJ1-1	.	TGTGCCAGCAGTTCCGCCACCGGGGCCGATGAAGCTTTCTTT	CASSSATGADEAFF
.	TRBV5-1	TRBJ2-7	.	TGCGCCAGCAGCTTTGACAGCCCTCCCCTTTCCTACGAGCAGTACTTC	CASSFDSPPLSYEQYF
.	TRBV20-1	TRBJ2-7	.	TGCAGTGCTAGAGATGGGAGGCAGCAGTACTTC	CSARDGRQQYF
.	TRBV6-2/TRBV6-3	TRBJ2-7	TRBD2	TGTGCCAGTTACCCGGGACTAGCGGGGAACGAGCAGTACTTC	CASYPGLAGNEQYF
.	TRBV7-9	TRBJ1-5	.	TGTGCCAGTGGCTGGGGTCAGCCCCAGCATTTT	CASGWGQPQHF
.	TRBV5-8	TRBJ1-5	TRBD1	TGTGCCAGCAGCCCGGGCCCCCCCGGGACAGGGGGTGATCAGCCCCAGCATTTT	CASSPGPPGTGGDQPQHF
.	TRBV29-1	TRBJ1-2	.	TGCAGCGTCGCGACTAGCGGGCCATCACCCAGGGCCTACACCTTC	CSVATSGPSPRAYTF
many	TRBV2	TRBJ2-2	TRBD2	TGTGCCAGCAGTGCGGGACTACCGAACACCGGGGAGCTGTTTTTT	CASSAGLPNTGELFF
many	TRBV2	TRBJ1-2	.	TGTGCCAGCAGTGATGTGCTCAAGGGGCTTGGCTACACCTTC	CASSDVLKGLGYTF
once	TRBV10-3	TRBJ2-5	.	TGTGCCATCTCGAAGGGCACCCAAGAGACCCAGTACTTC	CAISKGTQETQYF
.	TRBV5-1	TRBJ1-1	TRBD1	TGCGCCAGCAGCTTGGCAAGGGACAGGGGTAAGGCTTTCTTT	CASSLARDRGKAFF
many	TRBV12-3/TRBV12-4	TRBJ2-5	.	TGTGCCAGCAGCATAACGAAAGAGGGTTTGCCCCAAGAGACCCAGTACTTC	CASSITKEGLPQETQYF
.	TRBV19	TRBJ1-1	.	TGTGCCAGTATCTCTCTCTACTCGGGGAGAGACACTGAAGCTTTCTTT	CASISLYSGRDTEAFF
.	TRBV2	TRBJ1-3	TRBD1	TGTGCCAGCAGTGGACAGGGTCTGCACTCAGGAAACACCTTATATTTT	CASSGQGLHSGNTLYF
few	TRBV7-2	TRBJ2-5	.	TGTGCCTGGAACCGGGGCCTGGGCGAGACCCAGTACTTC	CAWNRGLGETQYF
few	TRBV5-6	TRBJ1-2	.	TGTGCCAGCAGCTTCTCACAAGTTGTTGACTACACCTTC	CASSFSQVVDYTF
many	TRBV7-7	TRBJ2-5	.	TGTGCTAGCAGCCCGAGACAGTCCCTATGGGGGCAAGAGACCCAGTACTTC	CASSPRQSLWGQETQYF
.	TRBV29-1	TRBJ1-1	.	TGCATCGACCCAGGGAGCACTGAAGCTTTCTTT	CIDPGSTEAFF
many	TRBV13	TRBJ2-7	TRBD1	TGTGCCAGCAGCCCCAGAGGGGGACAGGGTACCTACGAGCAGTACTTC	CASSPRGGQGTYEQYF
.	TRBV6-5	TRBJ1-1	.	TGTGCCAGCAGTTTGAGAACGGCGAACACTGAAGCTTTCTTT	CASSLRTANTEAFF
few	TRBV4-1	TRBJ1-1	TRBD1	TGCGCCACCTCGGACAGGCTCGAACTCCAGATGAACACTGAAGCTTTCTTT	CATSDRLELQMNTEAFF
.	TRBV2	TRBJ2-3	TRBD2	TGTGCCAGCAGTGAAAGTTATGCGGGAGGCACAGATACGCAGTATTTT	CASSESYAGGTDTQYF
.	TRBV5-5	TRBJ1-2	.	TGTGCCAGCAGCTTGAACCTAGCCAGGCTAAACTATGGCTACACCTTC	CASSLNLARLNYGYTF
many	TRBV19	TRBJ2-7	TRBD2	TGTGCCAGTAGTCCCGGGGTAGCGGGAGGCGAGCAGTACTTC	CASSPGVAGGEQYF
.	TRBV2	TRBJ2-7	TRBD2	TGTGCCAGCAGCCAAGCCCGCACCGGGACTAGCGGGAGAATGGCCTACGAGCAGTACTTC	CASSQARTGTSGRMAYEQYF
.	TRBV7-6	TRBJ2-7	TRBD1	TGTGCCAGCAGCGCCGGACAGGGGGTTTCGGGCGAGCAGTACTTC	CASSAGQGVSGEQYF
.	TRBV10-3	TRBJ1-2	TRBD1	TGTGCTCTTACCGGGACAGGTTTGGATGGCTACACCTTC	CALTGTGLDGYTF